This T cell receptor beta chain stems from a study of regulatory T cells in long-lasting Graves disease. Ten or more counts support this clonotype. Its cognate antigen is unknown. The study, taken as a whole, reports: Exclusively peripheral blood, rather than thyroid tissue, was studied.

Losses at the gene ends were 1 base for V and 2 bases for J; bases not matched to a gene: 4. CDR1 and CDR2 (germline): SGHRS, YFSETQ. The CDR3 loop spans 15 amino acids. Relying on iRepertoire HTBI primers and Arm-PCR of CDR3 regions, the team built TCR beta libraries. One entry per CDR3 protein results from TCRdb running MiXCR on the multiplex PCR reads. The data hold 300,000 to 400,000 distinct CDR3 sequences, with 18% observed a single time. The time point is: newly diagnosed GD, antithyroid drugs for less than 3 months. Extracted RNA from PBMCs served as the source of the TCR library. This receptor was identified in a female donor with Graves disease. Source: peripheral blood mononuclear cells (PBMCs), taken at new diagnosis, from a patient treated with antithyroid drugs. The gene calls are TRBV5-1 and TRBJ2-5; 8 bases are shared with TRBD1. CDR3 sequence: CASSLWGDRQETQYF. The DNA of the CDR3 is TGCGCCAGCAGCTTGTGGGGGGACAGGCAAGAGACCCAGTACTTC.